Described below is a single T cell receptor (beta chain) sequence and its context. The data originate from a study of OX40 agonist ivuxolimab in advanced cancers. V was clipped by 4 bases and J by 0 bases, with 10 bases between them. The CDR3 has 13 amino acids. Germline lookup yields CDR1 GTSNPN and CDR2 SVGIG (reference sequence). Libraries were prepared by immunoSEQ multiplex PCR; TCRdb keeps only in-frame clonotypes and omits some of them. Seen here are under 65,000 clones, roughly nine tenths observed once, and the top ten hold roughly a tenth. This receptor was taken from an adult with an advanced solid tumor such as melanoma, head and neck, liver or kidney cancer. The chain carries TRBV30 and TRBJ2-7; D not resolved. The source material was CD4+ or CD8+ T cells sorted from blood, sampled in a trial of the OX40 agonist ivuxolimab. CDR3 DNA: TGTGCCTGGACCCATGGAAGCTCCTACGAGCAGTACTTC. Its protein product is CAWTHGSSYEQYF.